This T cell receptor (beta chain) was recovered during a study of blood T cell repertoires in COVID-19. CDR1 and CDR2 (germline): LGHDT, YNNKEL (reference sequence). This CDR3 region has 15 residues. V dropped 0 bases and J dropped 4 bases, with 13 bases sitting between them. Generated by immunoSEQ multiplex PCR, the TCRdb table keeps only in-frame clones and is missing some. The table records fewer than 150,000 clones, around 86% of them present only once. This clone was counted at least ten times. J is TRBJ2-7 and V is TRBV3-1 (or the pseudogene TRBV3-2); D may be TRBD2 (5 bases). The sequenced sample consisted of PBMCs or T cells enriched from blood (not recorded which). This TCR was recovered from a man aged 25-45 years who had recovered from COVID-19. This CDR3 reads CASSQDLGGLYEQYF. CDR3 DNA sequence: TGTGCCAGCAGCCAAGATCTTGGTGGACTTTACGAGCAGTACTTC.